This T cell receptor beta chain originates from a study of OX40 agonist ivuxolimab in advanced cancers. At the level of the study: Ivuxolimab was administered intravenously to patients at 0.01 to 10 mg/kg every 2 weeks. A history of anti-PD-1, anti-PD-L1 or anti-CTLA-4 therapy was acceptable, and 40% to 45% had some. Study-level results: Expanded peripheral T-cell antigen specificity went undetermined. There were also nonresponders showing low normalized T-cell clonal expansion.

V lost 0 bases and J lost 2, with 10 bases in between. This CDR3 is built from 15 residues. Germline assignment: CDR1 SGHRS and CDR2 YFSETQ. On this clone: Its antigen is currently unknown.

Profiling relied on immunoSEQ multiplex PCR, and the TCRdb table lists in-frame clones only, not all of them. This table holds approximately 56,000 clones, about 85% found once. The receptor comes from an adult with an advanced solid tumor such as melanoma, head and neck, liver or kidney cancer. The V gene is TRBV5-1, the J gene TRBJ2-3; no definite D call. The material was CD4+ or CD8+ T cells sorted from blood, obtained in a trial of the OX40 agonist ivuxolimab. CDR3: CASSLAGIVTDTQYF. DNA for the CDR3: TGCGCCAGCAGCTTGGCTGGGATTGTCACAGATACGCAGTATTTT.